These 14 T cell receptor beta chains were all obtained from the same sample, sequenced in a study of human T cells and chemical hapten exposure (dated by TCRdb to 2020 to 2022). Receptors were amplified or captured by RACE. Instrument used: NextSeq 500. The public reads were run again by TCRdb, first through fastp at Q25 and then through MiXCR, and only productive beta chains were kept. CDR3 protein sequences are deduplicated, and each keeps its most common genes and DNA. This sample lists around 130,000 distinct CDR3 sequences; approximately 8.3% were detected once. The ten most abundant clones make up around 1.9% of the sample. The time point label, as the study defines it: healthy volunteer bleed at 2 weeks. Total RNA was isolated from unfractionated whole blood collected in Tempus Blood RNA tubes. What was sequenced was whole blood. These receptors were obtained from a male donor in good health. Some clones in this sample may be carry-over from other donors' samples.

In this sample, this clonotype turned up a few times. The CDR3 nucleotides read TGCAGTGCTAGAGTGGGACTAGCGAGCTTACCTGGGGCCACAGATACGCAGTATTTT. The encoded protein is CSARVGLASLPGATDTQYF. The V gene is TRBV20-1, the J gene TRBJ2-3; 10 bases align to TRBD2. Germline trimming cut 1 base from V and 2 bases from J; bases unmatched to any gene: 15. This CDR3 is 19 amino acids long. The V gene's germline CDR1 is DFQATT and CDR2 SNEGSKA (reference sequence).

The CDR3 bases are TGTGCCAGCAGCCAAGTTACGGGAGTAAGCTACGAGCAGTACTTC. Protein: CASSQVTGVSYEQYF. The chain combines TRBV3-1 with TRBJ2-7; D is possibly TRBD2 (6 bases). The V gene's germline CDR1 is LGHDT and CDR2 YNNKEL (reference sequence). The CDR3 totals 15 residues. Trimming left V 1 base short and J 3 bases short, with 13 bases between.

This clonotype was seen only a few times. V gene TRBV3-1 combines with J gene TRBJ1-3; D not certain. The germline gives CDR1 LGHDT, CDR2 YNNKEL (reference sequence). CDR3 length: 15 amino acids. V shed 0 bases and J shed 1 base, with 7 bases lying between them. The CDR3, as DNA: TGTGCCAGCAGCCAAGATTTATCTTCTGGAAACACCATATATTTT. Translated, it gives CASSQDLSSGNTIYF.

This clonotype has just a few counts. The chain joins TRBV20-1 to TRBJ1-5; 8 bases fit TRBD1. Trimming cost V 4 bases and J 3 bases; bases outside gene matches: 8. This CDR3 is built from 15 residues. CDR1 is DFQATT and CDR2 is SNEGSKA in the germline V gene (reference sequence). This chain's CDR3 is CSAKDHRGSNQPQHF. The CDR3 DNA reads TGCAGTGCTAAAGATCACAGGGGGTCCAATCAGCCCCAGCATTTT.

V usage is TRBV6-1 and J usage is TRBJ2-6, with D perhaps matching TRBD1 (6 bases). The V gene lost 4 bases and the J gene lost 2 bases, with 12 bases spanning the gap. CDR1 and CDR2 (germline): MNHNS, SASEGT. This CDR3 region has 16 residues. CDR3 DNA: TGTGCCAGCAGTGCCCAATCAGGGGCTGGGGCCAACGTCCTGACTTTC. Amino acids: CASSAQSGAGANVLTF.

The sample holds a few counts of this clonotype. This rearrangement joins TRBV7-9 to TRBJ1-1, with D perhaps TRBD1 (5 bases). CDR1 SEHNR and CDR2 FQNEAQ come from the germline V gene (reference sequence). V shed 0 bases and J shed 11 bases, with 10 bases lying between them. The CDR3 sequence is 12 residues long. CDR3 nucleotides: TGTGCCAGCAGCTTAGCACAGGAAGCCGCTTTCTTT. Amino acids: CASSLAQEAAFF.

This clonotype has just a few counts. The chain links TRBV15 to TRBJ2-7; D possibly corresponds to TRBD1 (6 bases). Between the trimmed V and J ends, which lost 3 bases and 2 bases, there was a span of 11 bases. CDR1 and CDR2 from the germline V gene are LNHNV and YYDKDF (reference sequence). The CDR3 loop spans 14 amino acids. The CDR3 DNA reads TGTGCCACCAGCAGCAGACAGGAACCCTACGAGCAGTACTTC. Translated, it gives CATSSRQEPYEQYF.

The CDR3 here is CSVGTSDYTQYF. The CDR3 DNA sequence: TGCAGCGTTGGGACTAGCGACTATACGCAGTATTTT. V gene TRBV29-1 combines with J gene TRBJ2-3; 9 nucleotides agree with TRBD2. Germline V gene lookup returns CDR1 SQVTM and CDR2 ANQGSEA. The CDR3 is made up of 12 amino acids. The V gene end was trimmed by 4 bases and the J gene end by 7 bases; junction bases not matched to a gene: 3.

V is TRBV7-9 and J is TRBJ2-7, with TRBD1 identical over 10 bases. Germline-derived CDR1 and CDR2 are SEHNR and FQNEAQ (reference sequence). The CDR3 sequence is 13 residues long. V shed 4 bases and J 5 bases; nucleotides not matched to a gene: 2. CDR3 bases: TGTGCCAGCAGCTCCGGGACAGGGGACGAGCAGTACTTC. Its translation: CASSSGTGDEQYF. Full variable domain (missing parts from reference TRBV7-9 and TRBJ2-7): DTGVSQNPRHKITKRGQNVTFRCDPISEHNRLYWYRQTLGQGPEFLTYFQNEAQLEKSRLLSDRFSAERPKGSFSTLEIQRTEQGDSAMYLCASSSGTGDEQYFGPGTRLTVT.

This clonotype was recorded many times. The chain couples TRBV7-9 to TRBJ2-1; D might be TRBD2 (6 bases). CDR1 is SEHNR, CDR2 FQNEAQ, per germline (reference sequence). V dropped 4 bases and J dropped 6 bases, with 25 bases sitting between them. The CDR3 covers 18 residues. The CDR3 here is CASSSLVGSAGEFNEQFF. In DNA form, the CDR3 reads TGTGCCAGCAGCTCCCTCGTGGGTTCAGCGGGCGAGTTCAATGAGCAGTTCTTC.

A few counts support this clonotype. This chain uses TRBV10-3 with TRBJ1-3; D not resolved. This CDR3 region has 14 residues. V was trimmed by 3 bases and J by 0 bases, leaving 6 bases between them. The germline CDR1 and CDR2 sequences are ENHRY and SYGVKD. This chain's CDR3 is CAISDGSSGNTIYF. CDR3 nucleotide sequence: TGTGCCATCAGTGACGGCAGCTCTGGAAACACCATATATTTT.

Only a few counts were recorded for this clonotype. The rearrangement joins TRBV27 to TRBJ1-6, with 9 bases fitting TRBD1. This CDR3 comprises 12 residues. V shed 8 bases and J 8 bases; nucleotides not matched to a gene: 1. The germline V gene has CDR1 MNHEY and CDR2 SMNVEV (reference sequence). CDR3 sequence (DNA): TGTGCCAGCGGACAGGGGTATTCACCCCTCCACTTT. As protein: CASGQGYSPLHF.

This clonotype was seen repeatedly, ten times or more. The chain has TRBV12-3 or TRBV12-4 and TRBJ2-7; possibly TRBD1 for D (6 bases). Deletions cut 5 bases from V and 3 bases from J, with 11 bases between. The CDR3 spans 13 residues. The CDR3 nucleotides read TGTGCCAGCAGTCCGGGACAAAGCTACGAGCAGTACTTC. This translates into CASSPGQSYEQYF.

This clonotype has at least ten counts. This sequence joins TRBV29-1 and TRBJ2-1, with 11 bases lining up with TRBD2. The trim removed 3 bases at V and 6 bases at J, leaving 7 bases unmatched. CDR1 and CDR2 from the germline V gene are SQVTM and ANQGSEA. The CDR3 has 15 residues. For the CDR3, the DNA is TGCAGCGTTGAGACAGCGGGACTAGCGGTCAATGAGCAGTTCTTC. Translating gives CSVETAGLAVNEQFF.